The 15 T cell receptor beta chains below all came from one sample that was sequenced in a study of blood T cell repertoires in COVID-19. The method was immunoSEQ multiplex PCR; TCRdb's version includes in-frame clones alone and lacks a portion of them. The sample yields roughly 350,000 clones, around 91% seen once. The sample consisted of peripheral blood. The receptor source for this set is a woman aged 18-35 years who had recovered from COVID-19.

The V and J genes are TRBV7-9 and TRBJ2-1; 7 nucleotides match TRBD2. CDR3 size: 14 residues. Looked up from germline, CDR1 is SEHNR and CDR2 is FQNEAQ (reference sequence). The V gene end was trimmed by 2 bases and the J gene end by 9 bases; junction bases not matched to a gene: 7. CDR3 amino acids: CASSLSAGSLEQFF. In nucleotides, the CDR3 is TGTGCCAGCAGCTTATCAGCGGGGTCCCTTGAGCAGTTCTTC.

The chain combines TRBV5-1 with TRBJ1-2; the match to TRBD1 covers 7 bases. The ends lost 5 bases at V and 2 bases at J; junction bases unmatched: 6. The CDR3 is 14 amino acids. The germline V gene has CDR1 SGHRS and CDR2 YFSETQ. CDR3: CASSKLDRNYGYTF. The DNA for the CDR3 is TGCGCCAGCAGTAAATTGGACAGGAACTATGGCTACACCTTC.

V and J are TRBV27 and TRBJ2-2; weak D call: TRBD1 (6 bases). The CDR3 runs to 16 residues. The germline V and J ends were trimmed by 7 bases and 3 bases, with 18 bases remaining between them. Germline V lookup: CDR1 MNHEY, CDR2 SMNVEV (reference sequence). The CDR3: CASKWTVLYDTGELFF. The CDR3 region has the DNA TGTGCCAGCAAATGGACAGTTCTTTATGACACCGGGGAGCTGTTTTTT.

This clone occurred a few times. The chain is built from TRBV25-1 and TRBJ2-2; 7 bases are shared with TRBD2. J was trimmed by 0 bases and V by 9 bases; bases with no gene match: 7. Germline CDR1 and CDR2: MGHDK and SYGVNS. CDR3 length equals 15 residues. The chain's CDR3 is CASTASGTNTGELFF. In DNA form, the CDR3 reads TGTGCCAGTACTGCTAGCGGCACGAACACCGGGGAGCTGTTTTTT.

Concerning this clone: Other nucleotide sequences from this sample produce the same CDR3. The V call is TRBV18, the J call TRBJ1-4; no definite D call. This CDR3 contains 13 residues. V was clipped by 3 bases and J by 7 bases, with 9 bases between them. In germline, CDR1 is KGHSH, CDR2 LQKENI. In DNA, the CDR3 is TGTGCCAGCTCACCGGAAGGCGGTGAAAAACTGTTTTTT. Protein sequence: CASSPEGGEKLFF. The full variable domain, its missing parts supplied by reference TRBV18 and TRBJ1-4, is NAGVMQNPRHLVRRRGQEARLRCSPMKGHSHVYWYRQLPEEGLKFMVYLQKENIIDESGMPKERFSAEFPKEGPSILRIQQVVRGDSAAYFCASSPEGGEKLFFGSGTQLSVL.

The V gene is TRBV2, the J gene TRBJ2-1, with 8 nucleotides matching TRBD2. Per germline, CDR1 SNHLY and CDR2 FYNNEI. The CDR3 consists of 17 residues. Germline trimming cut 7 bases from V and 4 bases from J; bases unmatched to any gene: 15. CDR3 nucleotide sequence: TGTGCCAGCATGGGAGGATCCGGGAGGGCCCCATACAATGAGCAGTTCTTC. It is translated as CASMGGSGRAPYNEQFF. Looking up the rest from reference TRBV2 and TRBJ2-1 gives the full variable domain: EPEVTQTPSHQVTQMGQEVILRCVPISNHLYFYWYRQILGQKVEFLVSFYNNEISEKSEIFDDQFSVERPDGSNFTLKIRSTKLEDSAMYFCASMGGSGRAPYNEQFFGPGTRLTVL.

The chain carries TRBV2 and TRBJ1-4; tentative D call: TRBD1 (6 bases). The CDR3 is made up of 14 amino acids. Trimming cost V 4 bases and J 6 bases, with 12 bases left between them. Germline-derived CDR1 and CDR2 are SNHLY and FYNNEI. CDR3 nucleotides: TGTGCCAGCAGTGTGGGCAGGGGATATGAAAAACTGTTTTTT. Amino acid sequence: CASSVGRGYEKLFF.

The V and J genes are TRBV4-1 and TRBJ1-3; 7 bases fit TRBD1. CDR1 and CDR2 from the germline V gene are MGHRA and YSYEKL. After removal of 3 bases from V and 1 base from J, the junction contained 6 bases not matched to a gene. The CDR3 runs 16 residues. The CDR3 DNA reads as TGCGCCAGCAGCCAGAGGGGGCCTCTTTCTGGAAACACCATATATTTT. Its translation: CASSQRGPLSGNTIYF.

This sequence joins TRBV7-2 and TRBJ1-2, with D unresolved. CDR3 length: 13 residues. V was pared by 1 base and J by 9 bases, with 12 bases between. Germline V gene data show CDR1 as SGHTA and CDR2 as FQGNSA. CDR3 nucleotide sequence: TGTGCCAGCAGCTTAGATTCATCTGAGCGCTACACCTTC. Translation: CASSLDSSERYTF.

The chain is built from TRBV5-8 and TRBJ2-7; 7 positions agree with TRBD1. The V segment lost 4 bases and the J segment 4 bases; nucleotides outside the gene matches: 5. Germline V gene sequence: CDR1 SGHTS, CDR2 YDEGEE. This CDR3 contains 13 residues. The CDR3 coding sequence is TGTGCCAGCAGCCTGGACAGGTATTACGAGCAGTACGTC. It yields the protein CASSLDRYYEQYV.

The V and J genes are TRBV5-8 and TRBJ1-3; D not certain. Germline assignment: CDR1 SGHTS and CDR2 YDEGEE. Trimming removed 4 bases from V and 4 bases from J, with 18 bases in between. This CDR3 is 16 amino acids long. For the CDR3, the DNA is TGTGCCAGCAGCGAGCGAAAGTCCCTTTCCGGAAACACCATATATTTT. Its translation is CASSERKSLSGNTIYF.

The chain has TRBV6-6 and TRBJ2-7, with D perhaps TRBD1 (5 bases). The CDR3 covers 12 residues. The germline gives CDR1 MNHNY, CDR2 SVGAGI (reference sequence). The V gene lost 7 bases and the J gene lost 2 bases, with 9 bases spanning the gap. CDR3 sequence (DNA): TGTGCCAGCACCGACAGTACCTACGAGCAGTACGTC. Its protein is CASTDSTYEQYV.

V usage is TRBV2 and J usage is TRBJ1-1; D might be TRBD1 (6 bases). The CDR3 has 15 residues. CDR1 is SNHLY and CDR2 is FYNNEI in the germline V gene. V was trimmed by 3 bases and J by 2 bases, leaving 13 bases between them. The chain's CDR3 is CASSDLGQRNTEAFF. CDR3 coding DNA: TGTGCCAGCAGTGACCTCGGACAGCGCAACACTGAAGCTTTCTTT.

CDR3 DNA: TGTGCCAGTAGTAGACTAGCGGGAGAGGGGGGTTTCGAGACCCAGTACTTC. Protein sequence: CASSRLAGEGGFETQYF. The rearrangement joins TRBV19 to TRBJ2-5; TRBD2 matches 12 bases. Looked up from germline, CDR1 is LNHDA and CDR2 is SQIVND (reference sequence). This CDR3 comprises 17 residues. Trimming took 4 bases from V and 5 from J; bases not matched to a gene: 11. Drawing the rest from reference TRBV19 and TRBJ2-5, the complete variable domain is DGGITQSPKYLFRKEGQNVTLSCEQNLNHDAMYWYRQDPGQGLRLIYYSQIVNDFQKGDIAEGYSVSREKKESFPLTVTSAQKNPTAFYLCASSRLAGEGGFETQYFGPGTRLLVL.

V gene TRBV7-2 combines with J gene TRBJ2-5, with D maybe TRBD2 (5 bases). Germline-derived CDR1 and CDR2 are SGHTA and FQGNSA. This CDR3 contains 15 residues. V shed 4 bases and J shed 2 bases, with 14 bases lying between them. CDR3 in amino acids: CASSSRVRTQETQYF. DNA for the CDR3: TGTGCCAGCAGCTCTAGGGTCCGGACTCAAGAGACCCAGTACTTC.